One and the same sample provided the 19 T cell receptor beta chains below, sequenced in a study of cytomegalovirus exposure and HLA in healthy donors. The study ran its PCR with 60 Vbeta and 13 Jbeta primers. Clones were read by immunoSEQ multiplex PCR, and TCRdb kept only the in-frame ones, dropping some. This sample's table has over 100,000 clones. Source material: PBMCs. The receptors come from a man aged 18 to 30 in good health and CMV-seronegative.

V and J are TRBV7-9 and TRBJ2-1; 7 nucleotides align to TRBD2. Trimming removed 5 bases from V and 7 bases from J; junction bases left unmatched: 2. Germline V gene sequence: CDR1 SEHNR, CDR2 FQNEAQ (reference sequence). This CDR3 is built from 12 residues. The CDR3 region has the DNA TGTGCCAGCAGCAGACTAGCAAATGAGCAGTTCTTC. It yields the protein CASSRLANEQFF.

The rearrangement uses TRBV9 and TRBJ2-6, with TRBD2 as a possible D gene (6 bases). V shed 0 bases and J shed 5 bases, with 12 bases lying between them. The CDR3 extends over 16 amino acids. Looked up from germline, CDR1 is SGDLS and CDR2 is YYNGEE. CDR3 nucleotide sequence: TGTGCCAGCAGCGTAGCATCGGAGGGCTGGGCCAACGTCCTGACTTTC. Protein sequence: CASSVASEGWANVLTF.

The J gene is TRBJ2-7, the V gene TRBV5-6; 8 bases agree with TRBD2. This CDR3 is 13 amino acids long. The germline V gene encodes CDR1 SGHDT and CDR2 YYEEEE. The trim removed 5 bases at V and 12 bases at J, leaving 13 bases unmatched. As DNA, the CDR3 is TGTGCCAGCAGGCAATTCTCTAGCGGGCGGCCGTACTTC. This codes for CASRQFSSGRPYF.

The chain joins TRBV7-2 to TRBJ2-1; TRBD2 is a possible D gene (5 bases). V was trimmed by 4 bases and J by 8 bases, leaving 12 bases between them. This CDR3 has 13 amino acids. Germline V gene sequence: CDR1 SGHTA, CDR2 FQGNSA. CDR3 protein: CASSSYTRDEQFF. As DNA, the CDR3 is TGTGCCAGCAGCTCTTACACGAGGGATGAGCAGTTCTTC.

V and J are TRBV11-2 and TRBJ2-3, with D maybe TRBD1 (6 bases). V gave up 0 bases and J gave up 4 bases, with 11 bases separating them. Germline V gene data show CDR1 as SGHAT and CDR2 as FQNNGV. The CDR3 covers 15 residues. The CDR3 here is CASSLEGAGADTQYF. As DNA, the CDR3 is TGTGCCAGCAGCTTAGAGGGGGCAGGGGCAGATACGCAGTATTTT.

The CDR3 nucleotides read TGTGCCAGCAGCCCCACTTCGGGGGGGGAGCTGTTTTTT. Protein product: CASSPTSGGELFF. The chain carries TRBV7-9 and TRBJ2-2, with a tentative D call TRBD2 (5 bases). The CDR3 is 13 residues long. Germline CDR1 is SEHNR and CDR2 is FQNEAQ (reference sequence). Trimming pared 5 bases from V and 8 bases from J, leaving 12 bases between.

The chain couples TRBV5-4 to TRBJ2-1; TRBD1 aligns across 11 bases. Germline V lookup: CDR1 SGHNT, CDR2 YYREEE (reference sequence). The CDR3 contains 16 residues. V lost 4 bases and J lost 6; bases outside the gene matches: 9. The CDR3 spells CASSLQFGTGGNEQFF. The DNA of the CDR3 is TGTGCCAGCAGCCTCCAGTTCGGGACAGGGGGCAATGAGCAGTTCTTC.

The rearrangement uses TRBV27 and TRBJ2-2; TRBD1 matches 11 bases. V lost 1 base to trimming and J lost 6 bases; unmatched junction nucleotides: 1. Germline V gene lookup returns CDR1 MNHEY and CDR2 SMNVEV (reference sequence). The CDR3 contains 15 residues. CDR3 nucleotide sequence: TGTGCCAGCAGTTTATGGACAGGGGGCTCCGGGGAGCTGTTTTTT. Its protein is CASSLWTGGSGELFF.

The V gene is TRBV6-1, the J gene TRBJ2-5; D is possibly TRBD2 (6 bases). The V end lost 1 base, the J end lost 5 bases, and 14 bases lay between the germline ends. Germline V gene data show CDR1 as MNHNS and CDR2 as SASEGT. This CDR3 region has 15 residues. The CDR3 loop is CASSEEGVGRETQYF. The CDR3 DNA is TGTGCCAGCAGTGAAGAGGGAGTGGGGAGGGAGACCCAGTACTTC.

The gene calls are TRBV18 and TRBJ2-7; 9 nucleotides match TRBD1. V shed 4 bases and J 0 bases; nucleotides not matched to a gene: 4. The CDR3 sequence is 15 residues long. CDR1 is KGHSH and CDR2 is LQKENI in the germline V gene. The CDR3, as DNA: TGTGCCAGCTCACTGGGGACAGGGTACTCCTACGAGCAGTACTTC. Protein: CASSLGTGYSYEQYF.

The CDR3 spells CASSSPGQTSGNTIYF. The CDR3 nucleotides are TGTGCCAGCAGCTCCCCGGGACAGACCTCTGGAAACACCATATATTTT. V gene TRBV28 combines with J gene TRBJ1-3; 7 bases fit TRBD1. Germline V gene lookup returns CDR1 MDHEN and CDR2 SYDVKM. The CDR3 has 16 amino acids. V trimming: 6 bases; J trimming: 0 bases; junction bases outside the gene matches: 8.

V gene TRBV2 combines with J gene TRBJ1-1; unclear D gene. With 7 bases removed from V and 4 bases from J, the gap between germline ends came to 13 bases. Germline CDR1 is SNHLY and CDR2 is FYNNEI. The CDR3 runs 13 residues. The CDR3 sequence: CASIQSAGTEAFF. In DNA, the CDR3 is TGTGCCAGCATCCAAAGCGCGGGCACTGAAGCTTTCTTT.

The rearrangement uses TRBV27 and TRBJ2-7; 10 nucleotides align to TRBD2. V lost 3 bases and J lost 4; bases outside the gene matches: 3. The germline CDR1 and CDR2 sequences are MNHEY and SMNVEV (reference sequence). The CDR3 has 14 amino acids. The CDR3 reads CASSFSSGGYEQYF. In DNA, the CDR3 is TGTGCCAGCAGTTTTAGTAGCGGGGGGTACGAGCAGTACTTC.

The chain carries TRBV28 and TRBJ2-7; tentatively, D is TRBD1 (5 bases). Trimming pared 6 bases from V and 2 bases from J, leaving 8 bases between. The CDR3 spans 12 residues. CDR1 MDHEN and CDR2 SYDVKM come from the germline V gene. Here the CDR3 DNA reads TGTGCCAGCAGCACGACAGCCTACGAGCAGTACTTC. Translated, it gives CASSTTAYEQYF.

The V and J genes are TRBV7-2 and TRBJ2-5; D is possibly TRBD2 (5 bases). The V end lost 2 bases, the J end lost 2 bases, and 12 bases lay between the germline ends. The CDR3 contains 15 residues. The germline V gene encodes CDR1 SGHTA and CDR2 FQGNSA. As DNA, the CDR3 is TGTGCCAGCAGCTTACAGCTAGGGAGTCAAGAGACCCAGTACTTC. It yields the protein CASSLQLGSQETQYF.

The V call is TRBV10-3, the J call TRBJ2-1; D is perhaps TRBD2 (6 bases). V gave up 3 bases and J gave up 8 bases, with 26 bases separating them. This CDR3 has 18 amino acids. The V gene's germline CDR1 is ENHRY and CDR2 SYGVKD. As DNA, the CDR3 is TGTGCCATCAGTGAAAGGAGTTACCCGGGAGTGGGAAACCATGAGCAGTTCTTC. Translation gives CAISERSYPGVGNHEQFF.

The chain couples TRBV6-6 to TRBJ2-1; D unclear. Germline CDR1 reads MNHNY; CDR2 reads SVGAGI (reference sequence). With 6 bases removed from V and 3 bases from J, the gap between germline ends came to 12 bases. The CDR3 has 14 amino acids. CDR3 bases: TGTGCCAGCAGCCCGCTAGGCAACTACAATGAGCAGTTCTTC. Translation: CASSPLGNYNEQFF.

V gene TRBV7-6 combines with J gene TRBJ2-7; D not resolved. From germline, CDR1 is SGHVS and CDR2 FNYEAQ. The CDR3 has 14 amino acids. The V end was cut by 1 base, the J end by 0 bases, with 7 bases between. The CDR3: CASSLVSRSYEQYF. The CDR3, as DNA: TGTGCCAGCAGCTTAGTATCGCGCTCCTACGAGCAGTACTTC.

The chain is built from TRBV7-2 and TRBJ1-5; D unresolved. This CDR3 has 13 amino acids. V was cut by 8 bases and J by 0 bases, with 8 bases left in between. The germline gives CDR1 SGHTA, CDR2 FQGNSA. Here the CDR3 DNA reads TGTGCCAGCGGTCAGGATAGCAATCAGCCCCAGCATTTT. Translated, it gives CASGQDSNQPQHF.